This passage covers 26 T cell receptor beta chains from one sample sequenced in a study of T cell responses to AZD1222 COVID-19 vaccine. Sequenced by immunoSEQ multiplex PCR; TCRdb stores in-frame clones only, minus some. The sample has around 180,000 clones, 85% to 90% seen once. This sample comprised peripheral blood, obtained on day 0 of AZD1222 vaccination. Receptor source: an adult in good health.

The V and J genes are TRBV25-1 and TRBJ2-1, with a weak D call TRBD1 (6 bases). CDR1 MGHDK and CDR2 SYGVNS come from the germline V gene. This CDR3 is 14 amino acids long. Trimming took 4 bases from V and 6 from J, leaving 13 bases between them. This CDR3 reads CASSVSEQGNEQFF. Here the CDR3 DNA reads TGTGCCAGCAGTGTCAGTGAACAGGGCAATGAGCAGTTCTTC. Full variable domain (outside the CDR3, taken from reference TRBV25-1 and TRBJ2-1): EADIYQTPRYLVIGTGKKITLECSQTMGHDKMYWYQQDPGMELHLIHYSYGVNSTEKGDLSSESTVSRIRTEHFPLTLESARPSHTSQYLCASSVSEQGNEQFFGPGTRLTVL.

V usage is TRBV7-9 and J usage is TRBJ2-2; D call uncertain. Trimming took 2 bases from V and 10 from J, leaving 5 bases between them. Germline V lookup: CDR1 SEHNR, CDR2 FQNEAQ (reference sequence). This CDR3 contains 11 residues. In nucleotides, the CDR3 is TGTGCCAGCAGCTTATTAATGGAGCTGTTTTTT. This translates into CASSLLMELFF.

This clone was recorded a few times. The chain combines TRBV19 with TRBJ2-4, with D possibly matching TRBD2 (6 bases). The CDR3 loop spans 14 amino acids. The germline CDR1 and CDR2 sequences are LNHDA and SQIVND (reference sequence). V was pared by 3 bases and J by 2 bases, with 8 bases between. CDR3 sequence: CASSMRDPKNIQYF. The CDR3 DNA sequence: TGTGCCAGTAGTATGCGGGATCCCAAAAACATTCAGTACTTC.

The chain links TRBV5-1 to TRBJ2-7, with D perhaps TRBD1 (5 bases). The CDR3 extends over 15 amino acids. V was pared by 1 base and J by 2 bases, with 13 bases between. Germline CDR1 and CDR2: SGHRS and YFSETQ. CDR3 sequence reads: CASSLSTDPTYEQYF. The CDR3 DNA follows: TGCGCCAGCAGCTTGTCGACAGATCCAACCTACGAGCAGTACTTC.

V is TRBV15 and J is TRBJ2-3; no clear D. Germline V lookup: CDR1 LNHNV, CDR2 YYDKDF (reference sequence). This CDR3 has 14 amino acids. V lost 1 base to trimming and J lost 2 bases, with 7 bases between them. CDR3 sequence: CATSRGSPTDTQYF. In DNA form, the CDR3 reads TGTGCCACCAGCAGAGGCTCACCCACAGATACGCAGTATTTT. Supplemented by reference TRBV15 and TRBJ2-3, the full variable domain reads DAMVIQNPRYQVTQFGKPVTLSCSQTLNHNVMYWYQQKSSQAPKLLFHYYDKDFNNEADTPDNFQSRRPNTSFCFLDIRSPGLGDTAMYLCATSRGSPTDTQYFGPGTRLTVL.

V gene TRBV25-1 combines with J gene TRBJ1-2; D possibly corresponds to TRBD1 (6 bases). Germline loops: CDR1 MGHDK, CDR2 SYGVNS. V lost 6 bases, J lost 3 bases, and 14 bases lay in between. The CDR3 has 14 amino acids. The CDR3 DNA reads as TGTGCCAGCAGGAATGAGGGGGGTGACTATGGCTACACCTTC. Translation gives CASRNEGGDYGYTF.

The rearrangement links TRBV10-3 to TRBJ1-5; perhaps TRBD1 as D (5 bases). Germline loops: CDR1 ENHRY, CDR2 SYGVKD. Trimming cost V 5 bases and J 2 bases, with 10 bases left between them. This CDR3 comprises 14 residues. CDR3 in DNA: TGTGCCATCAGTACGGGGGTTGGCAATCAGCCCCAGCATTTT. This sequence encodes CAISTGVGNQPQHF.

V and J are TRBV6-1 and TRBJ1-5; no clear D. There are 15 residues in the CDR3. Between the trimmed V and J ends, which lost 3 bases and 4 bases, there was a span of 13 bases. Germline V CDR1 and CDR2: MNHNS, SASEGT. As DNA, the CDR3 is TGTGCCAGCAGTGACAGCCTCGGGCGTAATCAGCCCCAGCATTTT. Translated: CASSDSLGRNQPQHF.

The chain is built from TRBV4-3 and TRBJ2-7, with TRBD1 identical over 7 bases. Germline V gene lookup returns CDR1 LGHNA and CDR2 YSLEER. The ends lost 0 bases at V and 4 bases at J; junction bases unmatched: 9. The CDR3 runs 16 residues. The CDR3 coding sequence is TGCGCCAGCAGCCAAGACGACTTGGGACAGAATTACGAGCAGTACTTC. It encodes CASSQDDLGQNYEQYF.

The chain uses TRBV2 and TRBJ1-2; a possible D gene is TRBD1 (5 bases). Per the germline V gene, CDR1 is SNHLY and CDR2 is FYNNEI. The CDR3 covers 12 residues. The CDR3 here is CADSGGNYGYTF. The CDR3 DNA reads as TGTGCAGACTCCGGGGGTAACTATGGCTACACCTTC.

This clone was seen only once. The chain employs TRBV6-9 and TRBJ2-7, with D maybe TRBD2 (7 bases). V was clipped by 7 bases and J by 2 bases, with 18 bases between them. This CDR3 is built from 15 residues. Germline CDR1 reads MNHGY; CDR2 reads SVAAGI. The CDR3 here is CASTQGGAVTYEQYF. CDR3 sequence (DNA): TGTGCCAGCACCCAAGGGGGGGCCGTGACCTACGAGCAGTACTTC.

V and J are TRBV9 and TRBJ2-3; perhaps TRBD2 as D (7 bases). V shed 3 bases and J shed 1 base, with 21 bases lying between them. CDR1 and CDR2 from the germline V gene are SGDLS and YYNGEE. CDR3 length: 18 amino acids. The CDR3 region is CASSAARGGLSGTDTQYF. In nucleotides, the CDR3 is TGTGCCAGCAGCGCCGCCCGCGGGGGCTTATCAGGCACAGATACGCAGTATTTT.

The chain recombines TRBV4-2 with TRBJ2-5; tentative D call: TRBD2 (5 bases). The CDR3 has 13 residues. V was shortened by 3 bases and J by 3 bases, with 8 bases between the two germline ends. Looked up from germline, CDR1 is LGHNA and CDR2 is YNFKEQ. In DNA, the CDR3 is TGTGCCAGCAGCCACGAGACTAAAGAGACCCAGTACTTC. Amino acids: CASSHETKETQYF.

This clone was seen a single time. The V call is TRBV7-3, the J call TRBJ2-7, with 8 bases identical to TRBD1. The CDR3 consists of 15 residues. J lost 3 bases, V lost 3 bases, and 7 bases had no gene match. From germline, CDR1 is SGHTA and CDR2 FQGTGA. The CDR3 loop reads CASSLVPGQGYEQYF. The CDR3 DNA reads TGTGCCAGCAGCTTGGTACCTGGACAGGGCTACGAGCAGTACTTC. Full variable domain (rest looked up from reference TRBV7-3 and TRBJ2-7): GAGVSQTPSNKVTEKGKYVELRCDPISGHTALYWYRQSLGQGPEFLIYFQGTGAADDSGLPNDRFFAVRPEGSVSTLKIQRTERGDSAVYLCASSLVPGQGYEQYFGPGTRLTVT.

The chain joins TRBV13 to TRBJ2-1; D gene uncertain. Looked up from germline, CDR1 is PRHDT and CDR2 is FYEKMQ (reference sequence). CDR3 length: 14 amino acids. Trimming pared 0 bases from V and 3 bases from J, leaving 6 bases between. CDR3 DNA: TGTGCCAGCAGCTTAGGGGGCAACTACAATGAGCAGTTCTTC. This encodes CASSLGGNYNEQFF.

The rearrangement uses TRBV12-3 or TRBV12-4 and TRBJ1-5; D is undetermined. The CDR3 length is 11 residues. V lost 7 bases and J 8 bases, leaving 9 bases between the germline ends. CDR3 in amino acids: CASTPAEPQHF. The CDR3 coding sequence is TGTGCCAGCACCCCGGCCGAGCCCCAGCATTTT.

The chain links TRBV1 to TRBJ1-2; TRBD1 is the table's D call and was not checked against the DNA. TRBV1 is deemed a pseudogene. The CDR3 runs to 16 residues. The DNA for the CDR3 is TGCACCAGCAGCCAAGATGATAAGACAGGGGGCTATGGCTACACCTTC. Amino acids: CTSSQDDKTGGYGYTF.

This chain joins TRBV19 and TRBJ2-5; 9 nucleotides align to TRBD2. Trimming took 5 bases from V and 5 from J; bases not matched to a gene: 9. From germline, CDR1 is LNHDA and CDR2 SQIVND (reference sequence). The CDR3 spans 15 residues. In DNA form, the CDR3 reads TGTGCCAGTAGTGGGACTAGCTGGGTCTTGGAGACCCAGTACTTC. Its translation is CASSGTSWVLETQYF.

The CDR3 bases are TGTGCCAGCAGCTTGGAGGGGAGGTACCAAGAGACCCAGTACTTC. It yields the protein CASSLEGRYQETQYF. This chain links TRBV5-6 with TRBJ2-5; perhaps TRBD2 as D (6 bases). Per the germline V gene, CDR1 is SGHDT and CDR2 is YYEEEE. The CDR3 sequence is 15 residues long. V lost 0 bases, J lost 0 bases, and 9 bases lay in between.

In DNA form, the CDR3 reads TGTGCCAGCAGTCCCCGGACAGTCTACGAGCAGTACTTC. Protein product: CASSPRTVYEQYF. The chain uses TRBV27 and TRBJ2-7, with D possibly TRBD1 on 6 matching bases. This CDR3 has 13 residues. Looked up from germline, CDR1 is MNHEY and CDR2 is SMNVEV (reference sequence). Trimming removed 5 bases at V and 3 bases at J, with 11 bases between.

This clone was seen only once. The rearrangement links TRBV4-1 to TRBJ1-1, with TRBD1 as a possible D gene (6 bases). The V and J ends lost 9 bases and 3 bases respectively, with 17 bases between them. In germline, CDR1 is MGHRA, CDR2 YSYEKL. The CDR3 consists of 14 residues. The CDR3 loop is CASSTWAGDTEAFF. The CDR3 region has the DNA TGCGCCAGTTCTACTTGGGCAGGGGACACTGAAGCTTTCTTT.

V usage is TRBV29-1 and J usage is TRBJ2-1, with a tentative D call TRBD2 (5 bases). CDR3 length: 13 amino acids. Trimming took off 1 base at V and 8 bases at J, with 12 bases between the two ends. Germline V CDR1 and CDR2: SQVTM, ANQGSEA. CDR3 residues: CSVEGRLAHEQFF. CDR3 nucleotides: TGCAGCGTTGAAGGAAGGCTAGCCCATGAGCAGTTCTTC.

The CDR3 protein is CASSFSGRPAYNEQFF. The CDR3 nucleotides read TGTGCCAGCAGCTTTAGCGGACGCCCAGCCTACAATGAGCAGTTCTTC. The gene calls are TRBV5-5 and TRBJ2-1; D might be TRBD2 (6 bases). CDR1 SGHKS and CDR2 YYEKEE come from the germline V gene (reference sequence). The CDR3 sequence is 16 residues long. Trimming removed 2 bases from V and 2 bases from J, with 14 bases in between. Full variable domain (missing parts from reference TRBV5-5 and TRBJ2-1): DAGVTQSPTHLIKTRGQQVTLRCSPISGHKSVSWYQQVLGQGPQFIFQYYEKEERGRGNFPDRFSARQFPNYSSELNVNALLLGDSALYLCASSFSGRPAYNEQFFGPGTRLTVL.

V and J are TRBV11-2 and TRBJ2-5; D ambiguous. Trimming cost V 1 base and J 8 bases, with 8 bases left between them. Germline V gives CDR1 SGHAT, CDR2 FQNNGV. The CDR3 consists of 12 residues. CDR3 amino acids: CASSLGSYTQYF. CDR3 nucleotides: TGTGCCAGCAGCTTAGGTAGTTATACCCAGTACTTC.

The CDR3 DNA follows: TGTGCCAGCAGCCAGTCAGAGGGGGGGGGTTACGAAGAGACCCAGTACTTC. This gives the protein CASSQSEGGGYEETQYF. The chain joins TRBV4-2 to TRBJ2-5; tentatively, D is TRBD2 (7 bases). V was clipped by 3 bases and J by 3 bases, with 20 bases between them. The CDR3 has 17 amino acids. Germline lookup yields CDR1 LGHNA and CDR2 YNFKEQ.

This rearrangement joins TRBV11-3 to TRBJ2-1; 7 bases are a match to TRBD1. This CDR3 has 13 amino acids. V was pared by 3 bases and J by 5 bases, with 1 base of the junction left unmatched. Germline lookup yields CDR1 SGHNT and CDR2 YENEEA. In DNA form, the CDR3 reads TGTGCCAGCAGCTTGAGGGGGCACAATGAGCAGTTCTTC. This gives the protein CASSLRGHNEQFF.